Listed here are 11 T cell receptor beta chains from one sample, sequenced in a study of blood T cell repertoires in COVID-19. Profiled with immunoSEQ multiplex PCR; TCRdb holds only in-frame clones, not every one. This table has 180,000 or so clones, approximately 85% appearing once. The sequenced sample was PBMCs or T cells enriched from blood (not recorded which). Receptor source: a man aged 40-55 years who had recovered from COVID-19.

This clone appeared a few times. V gene TRBV19 combines with J gene TRBJ2-1, with D perhaps matching TRBD2 (6 bases). This CDR3 comprises 12 residues. Germline CDR1 and CDR2: LNHDA and SQIVND (reference sequence). The ends were cut back, 3 bases at V and 9 bases at J, with 9 bases in the middle. CDR3: CASSIPGGEQFF. In nucleotides, the CDR3 is TGTGCCAGTAGTATCCCCGGGGGTGAGCAGTTCTTC.

The rearrangement links TRBV2 to TRBJ2-1, with 14 bases fitting TRBD2. From germline, CDR1 is SNHLY and CDR2 FYNNEI. The CDR3 spans 15 residues. V trimming: 7 bases; J trimming: 5 bases; junction bases outside the gene matches: 4. The CDR3 DNA follows: TGTGCCAGCACCTGGGGACTAGCGGGAGACAATGAGCAGTTCTTC. Its translation: CASTWGLAGDNEQFF.

The chain employs TRBV30 and TRBJ1-6; D gene uncertain. The V gene's germline CDR1 is GTSNPN and CDR2 SVGIG (reference sequence). This CDR3 is 12 amino acids long. V lost 4 bases and J 13 bases, leaving 14 bases between the germline ends. CDR3 DNA: TGTGCCTGGAAACCCGAGGGTAGCCCCCTCCACTTT. Translating it yields CAWKPEGSPLHF.

The genes are TRBV7-2 and TRBJ2-2; possible D gene TRBD1, 5 bases. V lost 0 bases and J 4 bases, leaving 6 bases between the germline ends. Germline V gives CDR1 SGHTA, CDR2 FQGNSA. The CDR3 has 14 residues. This CDR3 is CASSLARVTGELFF. The CDR3 DNA follows: TGTGCCAGCAGCTTAGCCAGGGTCACCGGGGAGCTGTTTTTT.

The rearrangement links TRBV19 to TRBJ2-1, with D possibly TRBD2 on 6 matching bases. The CDR3 covers 13 residues. Germline CDR1 and CDR2: LNHDA and SQIVND (reference sequence). Trimming took 5 bases from V and 5 from J, leaving 10 bases between them. The chain's CDR3 is CASSLLANNEQFF. CDR3 coding DNA: TGTGCCAGTAGTCTTCTAGCGAACAATGAGCAGTTCTTC.

The rearrangement joins TRBV4-2 to TRBJ2-5; 7 bases are a match to TRBD2. CDR1 and CDR2 (germline): LGHNA, YNFKEQ. With V trimmed by 2 bases and J by 3 bases, 9 bases remained unmatched. The CDR3 totals 16 residues. The CDR3 spells CASSQRPGLIEETQYF. Written as DNA, the CDR3 is TGTGCCAGCAGCCAACGTCCGGGACTAATCGAAGAGACCCAGTACTTC.

This clone was detected only a few times. This sequence joins TRBV19 and TRBJ1-1; D is unclear. The CDR3 has 12 residues. Germline V lookup: CDR1 LNHDA, CDR2 SQIVND (reference sequence). V was shortened by 6 bases and J by 7 bases, with 12 bases between the two germline ends. CDR3 DNA sequence: TGTGCCAGTAGGCCTTCGCAGTTTGAAGCTTTCTTT. Translated, it gives CASRPSQFEAFF.

V and J are TRBV30 and TRBJ1-5; 9 bases are shared with TRBD1. The J segment lost 6 bases and the V segment lost 2 bases, leaving 8 bases of the junction unmatched. The length of the CDR3 is 15 residues. Germline lookup yields CDR1 GTSNPN and CDR2 SVGIG (reference sequence). The CDR3 nucleotides are TGTGCCTGGAGTAAAGGACAGGGGAAGGCTCAGCCCCAGCATTTT. Encoded protein: CAWSKGQGKAQPQHF.

The chain links TRBV10-2 to TRBJ1-4, with D possibly being TRBD1 (5 bases). Germline-derived CDR1 and CDR2 are WSHSY and SAAADI. CDR3 size: 15 residues. V was shortened by 4 bases and J by 8 bases, with 17 bases between the two germline ends. The CDR3 nucleotides are TGCGCCAGCAGTGCGGTTCCGAGACAGCGAGAAAAACTGTTTTTT. As protein: CASSAVPRQREKLFF.

The rearrangement links TRBV2 to TRBJ2-7, with D maybe TRBD1 (7 bases). V was pared by 11 bases and J by 3 bases, with 17 bases between. This CDR3 has 13 amino acids. CDR1 is SNHLY, CDR2 FYNNEI, per germline. CDR3 sequence (DNA): TGTGCCGGTAGGCGGGACAGTGGCTACGAGCAGTACTTC. Amino acid sequence: CAGRRDSGYEQYF. The variable domain in full, with the rest retrieved from reference TRBV2 and TRBJ2-7, is EPEVTQTPSHQVTQMGQEVILRCVPISNHLYFYWYRQILGQKVEFLVSFYNNEISEKSEIFDDQFSVERPDGSNFTLKIRSTKLEDSAMYFCAGRRDSGYEQYFGPGTRLTVT.

The V call is TRBV6-6, the J call TRBJ2-2, with 9 bases fitting TRBD2. The V segment lost 7 bases and the J segment 4 bases; nucleotides outside the gene matches: 4. The CDR3 has 14 amino acids. Germline CDR1 and CDR2: MNHNY and SVGAGI (reference sequence). The CDR3 is CASIGSGSTGELFF. The CDR3 DNA sequence: TGTGCCAGCATCGGTAGCGGGAGCACCGGGGAGCTGTTTTTT.